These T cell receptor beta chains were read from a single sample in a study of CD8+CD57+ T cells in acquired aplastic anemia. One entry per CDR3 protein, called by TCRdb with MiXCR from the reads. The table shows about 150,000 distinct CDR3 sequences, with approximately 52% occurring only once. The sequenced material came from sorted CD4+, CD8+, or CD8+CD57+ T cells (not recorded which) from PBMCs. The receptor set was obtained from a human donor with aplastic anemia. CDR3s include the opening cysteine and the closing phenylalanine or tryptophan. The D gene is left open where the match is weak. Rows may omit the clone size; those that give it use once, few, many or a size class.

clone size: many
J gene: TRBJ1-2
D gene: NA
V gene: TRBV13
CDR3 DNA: TGTGCCAGCAGCGGCGTCGGGGCCTCGGGTTATGGCTACACCTTC
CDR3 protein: CASSGVGASGYGYTF

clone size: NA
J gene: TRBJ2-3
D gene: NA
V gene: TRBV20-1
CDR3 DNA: TGCAGTGCTAGAGCGTCGGGGACAGATACGCAGTATTTT
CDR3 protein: CSARASGTDTQYF

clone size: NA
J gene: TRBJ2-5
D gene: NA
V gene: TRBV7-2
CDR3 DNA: TGTGCCAGCAGCTTAGTGCATCAAGAGACCCAGTACTTC
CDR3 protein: CASSLVHQETQYF

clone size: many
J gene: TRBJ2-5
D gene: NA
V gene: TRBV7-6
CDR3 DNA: TGTGCCAGCAGCCCAAGGGTAGTAGAGACCCAGTACTTC
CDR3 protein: CASSPRVVETQYF

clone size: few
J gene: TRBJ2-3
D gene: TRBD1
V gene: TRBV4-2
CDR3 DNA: TGTGCCAGCAGTACATCCGGACAGGGGAGCACAGATACGCAGTATTTT
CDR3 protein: CASSTSGQGSTDTQYF

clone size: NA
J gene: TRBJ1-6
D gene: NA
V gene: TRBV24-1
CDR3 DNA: TGTGCCACCAGACTGTATTCACCCCTCCACTTT
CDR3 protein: CATRLYSPLHF

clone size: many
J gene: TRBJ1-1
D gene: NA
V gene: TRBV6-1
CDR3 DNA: TGTGCCAGCAGCCATTACGTGACAGCGAGGAACACTGAAGCTTTCTTT
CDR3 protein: CASSHYVTARNTEAFF

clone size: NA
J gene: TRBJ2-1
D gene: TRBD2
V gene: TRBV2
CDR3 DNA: TGTGCCAGCAGGAATAGCGGGGGGAACTACAATGAGCAGTTCTTC
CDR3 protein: CASRNSGGNYNEQFF

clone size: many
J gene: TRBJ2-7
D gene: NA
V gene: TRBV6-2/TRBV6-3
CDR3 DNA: TGTGCCAGCAGTTACTCGATCGTTAAACCACCTAAATCCACCTACGAGCAGTACTTC
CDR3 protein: CASSYSIVKPPKSTYEQYF

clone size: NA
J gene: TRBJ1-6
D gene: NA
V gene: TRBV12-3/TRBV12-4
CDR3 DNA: TGTGCCAGCAGTTTGGAGTTCGGGTCAGCAAATTCACCCCTCCACTTT
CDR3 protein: CASSLEFGSANSPLHF

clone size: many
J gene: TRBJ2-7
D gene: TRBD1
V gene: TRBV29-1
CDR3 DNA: TGCAGCGTTTGGGGGACAGGGGTCTCCTACGAGCAGTACTTC
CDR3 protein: CSVWGTGVSYEQYF

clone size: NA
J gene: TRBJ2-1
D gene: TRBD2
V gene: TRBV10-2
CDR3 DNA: TGCGCCAGCAGTGAGATGGGGCTAGCGGGGGGGCTGAATGAGCAGTTCTTC
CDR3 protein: CASSEMGLAGGLNEQFF

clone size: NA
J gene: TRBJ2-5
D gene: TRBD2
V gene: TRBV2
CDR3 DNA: TGTGCCAGCAGCTTTTGGGCGGGGGGAGACCAGTACTTC
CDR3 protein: CASSFWAGGDQYF

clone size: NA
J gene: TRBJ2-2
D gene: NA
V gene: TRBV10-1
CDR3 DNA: TGCGCCAGCAGGATGAACACCGGGGAGCTGTTTTTT
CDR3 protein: CASRMNTGELFF

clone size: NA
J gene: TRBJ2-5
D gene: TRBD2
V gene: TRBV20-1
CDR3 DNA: TGCAGTGTTCGAGGTCTGACTAGCGGGGATGAGACCCAGTACTTC
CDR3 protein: CSVRGLTSGDETQYF

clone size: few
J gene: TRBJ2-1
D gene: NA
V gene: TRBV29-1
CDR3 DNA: TGCAGCCCTGGAGGGGACTCGCGAGGTGAGCAGTTCTTC
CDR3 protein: CSPGGDSRGEQFF

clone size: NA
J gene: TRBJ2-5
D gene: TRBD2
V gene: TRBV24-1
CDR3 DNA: TGTGCCACCGCCCTAGCGGGGTTCAGGGAGACCCAGTACTTC
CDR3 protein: CATALAGFRETQYF

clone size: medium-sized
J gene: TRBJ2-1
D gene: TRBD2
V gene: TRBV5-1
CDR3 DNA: TGCGCCAGCAGCTTGGAGACTAGCGGGGGCAATGAGCAGTTCTTC
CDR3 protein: CASSLETSGGNEQFF

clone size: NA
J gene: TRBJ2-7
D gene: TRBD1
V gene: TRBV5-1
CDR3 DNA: TGCGCCAGCAGCCGGACAGGGGGAAACTACGAGCAGTACTTC
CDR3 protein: CASSRTGGNYEQYF

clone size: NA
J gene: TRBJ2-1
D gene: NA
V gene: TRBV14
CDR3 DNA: TGTGCCAGCCACCTAGACTACAATGAGCAGTTCTTC
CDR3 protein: CASHLDYNEQFF

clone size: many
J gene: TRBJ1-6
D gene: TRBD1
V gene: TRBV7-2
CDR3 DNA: TGTGCCAGCAGCCCCGGGACAGGGAGTAATTCACCCCTCCACTTT
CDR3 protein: CASSPGTGSNSPLHF

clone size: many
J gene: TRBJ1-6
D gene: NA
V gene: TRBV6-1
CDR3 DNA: TGTGCCAGCAGTGATGCGGAAAATGAGAATTCACCCCTCCACTTT
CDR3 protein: CASSDAENENSPLHF

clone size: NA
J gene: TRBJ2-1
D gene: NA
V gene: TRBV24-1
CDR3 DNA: TGTGCCACCAGTGATTCCCGTAGCGGTCACAATGAGCAGTTCTTC
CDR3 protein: CATSDSRSGHNEQFF

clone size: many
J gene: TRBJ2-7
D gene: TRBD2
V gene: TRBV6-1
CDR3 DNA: TGTGCCAGCACCCTCCGAAGCGGGGGGGCCTTCGACGAGCAGTACTTC
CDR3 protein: CASTLRSGGAFDEQYF

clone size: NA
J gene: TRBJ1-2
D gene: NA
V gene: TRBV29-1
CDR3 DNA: TGCAGCGTTGAAGAGGGGGGCGGGGGTCATGGCTACACCTTC
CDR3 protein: CSVEEGGGGHGYTF

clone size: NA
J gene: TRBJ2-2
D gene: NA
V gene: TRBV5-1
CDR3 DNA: TGCGCCAGCAGCCTTCCCGTTAACACCGGGGAGCTGTTTTTT
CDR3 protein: CASSLPVNTGELFF

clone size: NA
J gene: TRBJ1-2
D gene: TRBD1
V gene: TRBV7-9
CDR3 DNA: TGTGCCAGCAGCTGGGGACAGGGGGCGAATGGCTACACCTTC
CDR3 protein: CASSWGQGANGYTF

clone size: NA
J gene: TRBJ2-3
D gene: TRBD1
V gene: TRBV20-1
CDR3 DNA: TGCAGTAGTCGGACCCCAGGGGGAGGCACAGATACGCAGTATTTT
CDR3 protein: CSSRTPGGGTDTQYF

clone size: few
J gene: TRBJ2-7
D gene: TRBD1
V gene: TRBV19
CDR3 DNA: TGTGCCAGCGCCGACAGGGCCGAATCCTACGAGCAGTACTTC
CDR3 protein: CASADRAESYEQYF

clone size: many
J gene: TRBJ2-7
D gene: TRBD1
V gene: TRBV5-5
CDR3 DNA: TGTGCCAGCAGCTGGGGACAGGGGGCTCTCTACGAGCAGTACTTC
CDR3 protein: CASSWGQGALYEQYF

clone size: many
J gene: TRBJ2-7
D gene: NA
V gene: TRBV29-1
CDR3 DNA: TGCAGCGTTGAATACAGGGAGTCCTACGAGCAGTACTTC
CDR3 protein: CSVEYRESYEQYF

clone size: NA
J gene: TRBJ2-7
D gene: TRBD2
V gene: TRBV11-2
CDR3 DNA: TGTGCCAGCAGCCCCTCGGGGAGGGGAGAACCCAGGTACGAGCAGTACTTC
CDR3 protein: CASSPSGRGEPRYEQYF

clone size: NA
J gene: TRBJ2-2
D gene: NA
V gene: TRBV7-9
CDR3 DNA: TGTGCCAGCAGCTACTACACCGGGGAGCTGTTTTTT
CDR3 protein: CASSYYTGELFF

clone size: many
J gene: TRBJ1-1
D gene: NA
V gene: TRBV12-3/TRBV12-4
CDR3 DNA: TGTGCCAGCAGTCCTACTCGGTTGGGGGTGCGACCCACTGAAGCTTTCTTT
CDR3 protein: CASSPTRLGVRPTEAFF

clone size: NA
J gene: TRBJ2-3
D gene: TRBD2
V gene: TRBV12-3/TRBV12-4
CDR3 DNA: TGTGCCAGCAGCCCCCCCGGGGCGGGGGGGTTCGGCACAGATACGCAGTATTTT
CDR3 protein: CASSPPGAGGFGTDTQYF

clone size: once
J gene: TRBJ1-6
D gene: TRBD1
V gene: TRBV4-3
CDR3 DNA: TGCGCCAGCAGCCAACAGACAGGGGATTTGAATAATTCACCCCTCCACTTT
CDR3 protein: CASSQQTGDLNNSPLHF

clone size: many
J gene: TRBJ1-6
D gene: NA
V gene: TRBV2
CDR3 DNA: TGTGCCAGCAGTGAGAAGGGGGGAGATAATTCACCCCTCCACTTT
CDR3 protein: CASSEKGGDNSPLHF

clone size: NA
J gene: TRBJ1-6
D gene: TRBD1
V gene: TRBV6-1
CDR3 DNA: TGTGCCAGCAGTGAAAGGGACAGGGGTACCTCACCCCTCCACTTT
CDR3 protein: CASSERDRGTSPLHF

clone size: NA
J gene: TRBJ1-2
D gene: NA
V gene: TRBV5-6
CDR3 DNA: TGTGCCAGCAGCTTGAGGCAGGGACTGGATTCGGGGGGCTACACCTTC
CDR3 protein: CASSLRQGLDSGGYTF

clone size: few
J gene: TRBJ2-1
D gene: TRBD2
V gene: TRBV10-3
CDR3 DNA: TGTGCCACCCGACAGACCGGGACTAGCGTAGAGTTCTTC
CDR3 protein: CATRQTGTSVEFF

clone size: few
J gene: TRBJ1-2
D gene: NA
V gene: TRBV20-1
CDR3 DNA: TGCAGTGCTACTAGACCCTCAACTTCTGGCTACACCTTC
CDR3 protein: CSATRPSTSGYTF

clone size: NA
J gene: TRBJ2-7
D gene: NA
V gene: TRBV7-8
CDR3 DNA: TGTGCCAGCAGCCAGACCGGGAATTACGAGCAGTACTTC
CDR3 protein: CASSQTGNYEQYF

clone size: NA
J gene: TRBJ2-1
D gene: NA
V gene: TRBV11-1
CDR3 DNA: TGTGCCAGCAGCTTAACGAAGGGGCTTCACGTCCCGGAGCAGTTCTTC
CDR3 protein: CASSLTKGLHVPEQFF

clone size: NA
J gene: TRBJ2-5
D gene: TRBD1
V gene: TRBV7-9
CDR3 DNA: TGTGCCAGCAGCGCCGGACAGGGCGGAAAGACCCAGTACTTC
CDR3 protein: CASSAGQGGKTQYF

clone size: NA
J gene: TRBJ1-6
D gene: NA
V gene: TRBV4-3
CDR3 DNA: TGCGCCAGCGGCTCAAGGATGGGCGAGGATAACTCACCCCTCCACTTT
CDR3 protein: CASGSRMGEDNSPLHF

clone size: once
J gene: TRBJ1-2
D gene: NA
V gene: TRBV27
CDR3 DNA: TGTGCCAGCAGTTTGGGTGGACAGAACTATGTCTACACCTTC
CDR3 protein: CASSLGGQNYVYTF

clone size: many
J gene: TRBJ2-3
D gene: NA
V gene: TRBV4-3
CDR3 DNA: TGCGCCAGCAGCCAAGATGAACCGGGGACCCTCACAGATACGCAGTATTTT
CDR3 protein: CASSQDEPGTLTDTQYF

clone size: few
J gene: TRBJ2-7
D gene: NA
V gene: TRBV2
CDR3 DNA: TGTGCCAGCAGGACGGGGTACTACGAGCAGTACTTC
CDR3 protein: CASRTGYYEQYF

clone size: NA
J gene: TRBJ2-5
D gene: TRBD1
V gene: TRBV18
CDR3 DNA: TGTGCCAGCTCAAGACAGGGGATGCAAGAGACCCAGTACTTC
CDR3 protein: CASSRQGMQETQYF

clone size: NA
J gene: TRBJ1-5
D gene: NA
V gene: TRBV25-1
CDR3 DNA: TGTGCCAGCAGCGACAAGGAGGTCGATCAGCCCCAGCATTTT
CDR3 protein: CASSDKEVDQPQHF

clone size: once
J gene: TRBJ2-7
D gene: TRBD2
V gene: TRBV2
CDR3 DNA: TGTGCCAGCAACCGACTAGCGGGGACCTACGAGCAGTACTTC
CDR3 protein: CASNRLAGTYEQYF

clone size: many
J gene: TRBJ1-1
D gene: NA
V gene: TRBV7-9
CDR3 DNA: TGTGCCAGCAGCTTCAGACAGAACACTGAAGCTTTCTTT
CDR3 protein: CASSFRQNTEAFF

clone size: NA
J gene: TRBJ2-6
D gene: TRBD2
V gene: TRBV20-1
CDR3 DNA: TGCAGTGCTAGAGATCGGGGGGGTCGGGCCAACGTCCTGACTTTC
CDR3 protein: CSARDRGGRANVLTF

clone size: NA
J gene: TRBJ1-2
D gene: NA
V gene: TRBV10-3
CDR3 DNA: TGTGCCATCAGTGATTTTCAGGGGACCTATGGCTACACCTTC
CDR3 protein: CAISDFQGTYGYTF

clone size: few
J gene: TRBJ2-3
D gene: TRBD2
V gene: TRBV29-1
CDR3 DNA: TGCAGCGTTGAACTAGCGGGGGGGCAGAGAGATACGCAGTATTTT
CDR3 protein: CSVELAGGQRDTQYF

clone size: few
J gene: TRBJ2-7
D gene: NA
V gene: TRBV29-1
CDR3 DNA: TGCAGCGTTGCGCCGAGACAGGACCACGAGCAGTACTTC
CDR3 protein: CSVAPRQDHEQYF

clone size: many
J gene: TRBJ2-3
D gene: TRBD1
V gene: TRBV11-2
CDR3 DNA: TGTGCCAGCAGCTTAGGGGACAGGGAAATTCCCGATACGCAGTATTTT
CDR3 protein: CASSLGDREIPDTQYF